Below are 14 T cell receptor beta chains sequenced from a single sample in a study of radiotherapy plus CTLA-4 blockade in lung cancer. Profiled with immunoSEQ multiplex PCR; TCRdb holds only in-frame clones, not every one. The sample lists 90,000 to 100,000 clones, about 91% occurring once. This material consisted of peripheral blood, taken from a patient treated with radiotherapy plus ipilimumab. Receptors were obtained from a human donor with non-small cell lung cancer that progressed on radiotherapy plus ipilimumab.

V is TRBV19 and J is TRBJ1-2, with TRBD1 matching over 7 bases. The V and J ends lost 3 bases and 0 bases, in that order; junction bases with no gene match: 4. This CDR3 is built from 15 residues. Germline V CDR1 and CDR2: LNHDA, SQIVND (reference sequence). CDR3 DNA sequence: TGTGCCAGTAGTATGGGGACAGCCGCTAACTATGGCTACACCTTC. As protein: CASSMGTAANYGYTF.

The V call is TRBV30, the J call TRBJ1-1; the match to TRBD1 covers 9 bases. Per the germline V gene, CDR1 is GTSNPN and CDR2 is SVGIG (reference sequence). The CDR3 runs 14 residues. The V gene end was trimmed by 3 bases and the J gene end by 2 bases; junction bases not matched to a gene: 4. CDR3 sequence: CAWRKGQGNTEAFF. The CDR3 nucleotides are TGTGCCTGGAGAAAGGGACAGGGAAACACTGAAGCTTTCTTT.

The V call is TRBV6-5, the J call TRBJ2-7, with TRBD1 matching over 8 bases. The germline V gene encodes CDR1 MNHEY and CDR2 SVGAGI. This CDR3 is 15 amino acids long. Trimming took 0 bases from V and 5 from J; bases not matched to a gene: 6. The CDR3 nucleotides are TGTGCCAGCAGTTACTCGAGTCAGGGGGCTAACGAGCAGTACTTC. This encodes CASSYSSQGANEQYF.

This clone was seen a single time. This rearrangement joins TRBV15 to TRBJ2-7, with a tentative D call TRBD2 (5 bases). Trimming removed 5 bases at V and 2 bases at J, with 22 bases between. This CDR3 is built from 17 residues. Germline loops: CDR1 LNHNV, CDR2 YYDKDF (reference sequence). The CDR3 is CATSEAPRGRVTYEQYF. The CDR3 DNA follows: TGTGCCACCAGCGAGGCCCCCCGGGGTAGGGTCACCTACGAGCAGTACTTC.

V is TRBV6-6 and J is TRBJ2-3; perhaps TRBD2 as D (5 bases). In germline, CDR1 is MNHNY, CDR2 SVGAGI (reference sequence). V lost 5 bases and J 3 bases, leaving 12 bases between the germline ends. This CDR3 has 14 amino acids. The CDR3 is CASSPRGSTDTQYF. CDR3 bases: TGTGCCAGCAGTCCCCGTGGGAGTACAGATACGCAGTATTTT.

The genes are TRBV2 and TRBJ1-5, with D perhaps matching TRBD1 (5 bases). Trimming left V 7 bases short and J 6 bases short, with 16 bases between. The V gene's germline CDR1 is SNHLY and CDR2 FYNNEI. This CDR3 spans 14 amino acids. The CDR3 nucleotides read TGTGCCAGCACCGAGGGGAAGTTAGGTCAGCCCCAGCATTTT. Translated, it gives CASTEGKLGQPQHF.

The chain recombines TRBV6-1 with TRBJ2-1, with D perhaps TRBD2 (7 bases). The V gene lost 0 bases and the J gene lost 7 bases, with 22 bases spanning the gap. The CDR3 totals 18 residues. Germline V gene sequence: CDR1 MNHNS, CDR2 SASEGT. The CDR3 sequence: CASSEAPVGGGAGNEQFF. CDR3 nucleotide sequence: TGTGCCAGCAGTGAAGCACCGGTAGGCGGGGGCGCGGGAAATGAGCAGTTCTTC.

This chain uses TRBV2 with TRBJ1-1; D is unclear. In germline, CDR1 is SNHLY, CDR2 FYNNEI. CDR3 length: 16 amino acids. V lost 4 bases, J lost 2 bases, and 17 bases lay in between. The CDR3 DNA follows: TGTGCCAGCAGTGGAGCGGATGGAAGCCCAAACACTGAAGCTTTCTTT. It specifies CASSGADGSPNTEAFF.

This clone was picked up a small number of times. This chain links TRBV4-1 with TRBJ2-3; 12 bases agree with TRBD2. Germline V CDR1 and CDR2: MGHRA, YSYEKL. V shed 2 bases, J shed 4 bases, and the junction held 10 bases outside the gene matches. The CDR3 has 18 residues. As DNA, the CDR3 is TGCGCCAGCAGCCAAACCCCTAGACTAGCGGGAGTAGCAGATACGCAGTATTTT. Its protein product is CASSQTPRLAGVADTQYF.

This chain links TRBV12-5 with TRBJ2-4; no definite D call. In germline, CDR1 is LGHNT, CDR2 FRNRAP. With 2 bases removed from V and 7 bases from J, the gap between germline ends came to 9 bases. The CDR3 runs to 13 residues. The CDR3 region has the DNA TGTGCTAGTGGTTTGCCTTTAGTGAACATTCAGTACTTC. Translating it yields CASGLPLVNIQYF.

This clone was seen more than once but under ten times. V and J are TRBV10-3 and TRBJ1-5; no firm D call. CDR3 length: 13 amino acids. Germline assignment: CDR1 ENHRY and CDR2 SYGVKD. V shed 0 bases and J shed 7 bases, with 7 bases lying between them. DNA for the CDR3: TGTGCCATCAGTGAGTCTTTAGGACAGCCCCAGCATTTT. This sequence encodes CAISESLGQPQHF.

This chain connects TRBV30 to TRBJ1-3, with TRBD1 as a possible D gene (6 bases). Per the germline V gene, CDR1 is GTSNPN and CDR2 is SVGIG (reference sequence). Trimming left V 5 bases short and J 0 bases short, with 11 bases between. This CDR3 has 14 amino acids. CDR3 sequence reads: CAWATGYSGNTIYF. The CDR3 nucleotides are TGTGCCTGGGCGACAGGCTACTCTGGAAACACCATATATTTT.

In the case of this clone: Other DNA sequences of this sample code for an identical CDR3. The rearrangement uses TRBV18 and TRBJ2-7, with unresolved D. The germline V gene encodes CDR1 KGHSH and CDR2 LQKENI. CDR3 size: 13 residues. V lost 0 bases, J lost 0 bases, and 3 bases lay in between. CDR3 region: CASSPPSSYEQYF. The DNA of the CDR3 is TGTGCCAGCTCACCACCATCCTCCTACGAGCAGTACTTC.

The chain recombines TRBV10-3 with TRBJ2-3; TRBD2 agrees at 9 bases. Germline V lookup: CDR1 ENHRY, CDR2 SYGVKD. This CDR3 spans 15 amino acids. Germline trimming cut 4 bases from V and 6 bases from J; bases unmatched to any gene: 8. The CDR3 bases are TGTGCCATCAGTGGTGCTAGCGGGGTACCCGATACGCAGTATTTT. Residues: CAISGASGVPDTQYF.